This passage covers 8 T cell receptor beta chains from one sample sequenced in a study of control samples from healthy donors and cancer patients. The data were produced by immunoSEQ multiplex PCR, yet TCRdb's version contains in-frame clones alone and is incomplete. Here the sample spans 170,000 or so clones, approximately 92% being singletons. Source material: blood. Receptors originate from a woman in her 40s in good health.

This CDR3 reads CASSQDRYNTEAFF. The CDR3 nucleotides read TGTGCCAGCAGCCAGGACCGATATAACACTGAAGCTTTCTTT. The gene calls are TRBV6-5 and TRBJ1-1; D remains unclear. The CDR3 is 14 amino acids. Germline CDR1 is MNHEY and CDR2 is SVGAGI. The germline V and J ends were trimmed by 6 bases and 2 bases, with 13 bases remaining between them.

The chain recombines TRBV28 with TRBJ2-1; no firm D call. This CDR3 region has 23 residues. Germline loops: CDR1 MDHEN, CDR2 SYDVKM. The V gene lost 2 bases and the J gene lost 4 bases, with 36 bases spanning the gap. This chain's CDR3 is CASSLNFRWAEPDIPEKYNEQFF. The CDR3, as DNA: TGTGCCAGCAGTTTAAATTTTCGGTGGGCCGAACCAGATATTCCGGAGAAATACAATGAGCAGTTCTTC.

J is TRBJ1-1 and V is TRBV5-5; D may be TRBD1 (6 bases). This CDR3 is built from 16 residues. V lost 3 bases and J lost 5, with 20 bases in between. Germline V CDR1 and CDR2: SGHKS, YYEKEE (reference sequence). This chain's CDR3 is CASSSPLRGGFTEAFF. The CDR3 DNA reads TGTGCCAGCAGCTCCCCACTGCGGGGGGGCTTTACTGAAGCTTTCTTT.

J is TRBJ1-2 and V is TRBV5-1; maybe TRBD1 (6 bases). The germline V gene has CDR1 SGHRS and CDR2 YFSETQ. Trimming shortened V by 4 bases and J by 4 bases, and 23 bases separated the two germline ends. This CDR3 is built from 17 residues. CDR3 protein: CASSPTGSQGSAYGYTF. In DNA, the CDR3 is TGCGCCAGCAGCCCTACAGGGTCTCAGGGAAGCGCCTATGGCTACACCTTC.

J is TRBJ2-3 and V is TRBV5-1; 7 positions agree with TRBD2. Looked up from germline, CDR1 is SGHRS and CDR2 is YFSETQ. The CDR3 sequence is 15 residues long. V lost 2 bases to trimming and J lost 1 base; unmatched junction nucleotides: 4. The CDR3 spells CASSLLATGTDTQYF. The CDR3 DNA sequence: TGCGCCAGCAGCTTACTAGCGACGGGCACAGATACGCAGTATTTT. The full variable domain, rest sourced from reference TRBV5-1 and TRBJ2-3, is KAGVTQTPRYLIKTRGQQVTLSCSPISGHRSVSWYQQTPGQGLQFLFEYFSETQRNKGNFPGRFSGRQFSNSRSEMNVSTLELGDSALYLCASSLLATGTDTQYFGPGTRLTVL.

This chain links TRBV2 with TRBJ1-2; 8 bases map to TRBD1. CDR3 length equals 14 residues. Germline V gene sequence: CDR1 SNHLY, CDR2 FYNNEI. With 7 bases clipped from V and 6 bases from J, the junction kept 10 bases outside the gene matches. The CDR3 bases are TGTGCCAGCACCCCGTTGAAACAGGGGGATGGCTACACCTTC. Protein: CASTPLKQGDGYTF. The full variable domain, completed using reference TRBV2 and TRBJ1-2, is EPEVTQTPSHQVTQMGQEVILRCVPISNHLYFYWYRQILGQKVEFLVSFYNNEISEKSEIFDDQFSVERPDGSNFTLKIRSTKLEDSAMYFCASTPLKQGDGYTFGSGTRLTVV.

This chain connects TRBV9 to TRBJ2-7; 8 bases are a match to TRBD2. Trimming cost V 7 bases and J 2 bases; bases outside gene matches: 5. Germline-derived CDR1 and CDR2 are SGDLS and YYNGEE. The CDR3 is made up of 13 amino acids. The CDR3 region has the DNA TGTGCCAGCGGTAGCGGGGCTACCTACGAGCAGTACTTC. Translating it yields CASGSGATYEQYF. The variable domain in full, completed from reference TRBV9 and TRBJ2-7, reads DSGVTQTPKHLITATGQRVTLRCSPRSGDLSVYWYQQSLDQGLQFLIQYYNGEERAKGNILERFSAQQFPDLHSELNLSSLELGDSALYFCASGSGATYEQYFGPGTRLTVT.

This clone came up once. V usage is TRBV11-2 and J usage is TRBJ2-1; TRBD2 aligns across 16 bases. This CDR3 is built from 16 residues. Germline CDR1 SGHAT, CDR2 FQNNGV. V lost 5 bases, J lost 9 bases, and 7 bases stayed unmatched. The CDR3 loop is CASSAGLAGGPSEQFF. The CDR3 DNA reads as TGTGCCAGCAGCGCGGGACTAGCGGGGGGGCCTAGTGAGCAGTTCTTC. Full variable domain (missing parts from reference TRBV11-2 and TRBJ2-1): EAGVAQSPRYKIIEKRQSVAFWCNPISGHATLYWYQQILGQGPKLLIQFQNNGVVDDSQLPKDRFSAERLKGVDSTLKIQPAKLEDSAVYLCASSAGLAGGPSEQFFGPGTRLTVL.